The sequence of this TCR beta chain was determined in a study of T cell responses to AZD1222 COVID-19 vaccine. The study, taken as a whole, reports: Along spike, vaccine-associated CD4 TCRs were found throughout, with dominance at 160-218 and 743-854. The donor group comprised mostly white British people and more females; the analysis possibly underestimated clonal diversity. Scientists sampled the repertoires only once the peak T cell response had passed. Close to half of spike-specific TCRs reportedly recognize unmutated variant regions.

The CDR3 has 15 residues. On this clone itself: Its target is unknown.

TCRdb keeps only in-frame clones here, not all; method: immunoSEQ multiplex PCR. The repertoire holds approximately 180,000 clones, with about 92% as singletons. The sample here was peripheral blood, taken on day 0 of AZD1222 vaccination. The TCR sequence derives from an adult in good health. The chain joins TRBV21-1 to TRBJ1-1; TRBD1 was called by the table and not checked on the DNA. TRBV21-1 corresponds to a pseudogene. This CDR3 reads CASGPYYRVSAEAFF. In nucleotides, the CDR3 is TGTGCCAGCGGTCCATACTACAGGGTTAGTGCTGAAGCTTTCTTT.